This is a list of T cell receptor beta chains from one sample in a study of beta chain features in type 1 diabetes. Here immunoSEQ multiplex PCR was the method, and the copy in TCRdb shows in-frame clones only, minus some. The repertoire holds around 650,000 clones, with around an eighth as singletons. Source material: naive CD4+ T cells from blood. These receptors were collected from a man under 40 with type 1 diabetes. Both conserved end residues are part of each CDR3. Each record gives: clone size, D gene, V gene, J gene, CDR3 DNA, CDR3 protein. D genes are given only for firm matches. Clone size is given for some rows only: seen once, a few or many times, or a class if the clone is expanded.

>-|-|TRBV4-3|TRBJ2-2
TGCGCCAGCAGCCGTTACCGAGGGGGCCGCAGGGGGGCCACCGGGGAGCTGTTTTTT
CASSRYRGGRRGATGELFF
>few|-|TRBV28|TRBJ2-7
TGTGCCAGCAGTAACGCCGTCGAGCAGTACTTC
CASSNAVEQYF
>-|-|TRBV6-5|TRBJ2-5
TGTGCCAGCAGTTACACCCCAGGGTTAGAGACCCAGTACTTC
CASSYTPGLETQYF
>few|-|TRBV7-2|TRBJ2-3
TGTGCCAGCAGCCAGAAGGGAGTAGGGCCCACAGATACGCAGTATTTT
CASSQKGVGPTDTQYF
>many|-|TRBV21-1|TRBJ2-7
TGTGCCAGCCACGAGCAGTACTTC
CASHEQYF
>-|-|TRBV5-1|TRBJ2-5
TGCGCCAGCAGATCGGGGGAGACCCAGTACTTC
CASRSGETQYF
>few|-|TRBV4-2|TRBJ1-2
TGTGCCAGCAGCCAATCTACAACAGGGAACTATGGCTACACCTTC
CASSQSTTGNYGYTF
>few|-|TRBV13|TRBJ1-2
TGTGCCAGCAGCAGCACGAGCAGTACGAGGCATGGCTACACCTTC
CASSSTSSTRHGYTF
>-|-|TRBV6-5|TRBJ1-2
TGTGCCAGCAGTTACTCGAGGCAGCACTATGGCTACACCTTC
CASSYSRQHYGYTF
>few|-|TRBV30|TRBJ2-7
TGTGCCTGGAGTGTAGGTGGCGTCTACTCCTACGAGCAGTACTTC
CAWSVGGVYSYEQYF
>-|-|TRBV15|TRBJ1-3
TGTGCCACCAGCAGAGATCCCAGTCCCTCTGGAAACACCATATATTTT
CATSRDPSPSGNTIYF
>few|-|TRBV5-4|TRBJ2-7
TGTGCCAGCAGCCGCTGGGGGGTCGGCTACGAGCAGTACTTC
CASSRWGVGYEQYF
>few|-|TRBV27|TRBJ1-6
TGTGCCAGCAGTTTAAGAGGGGTTAATTCACCCCTCCACTTT
CASSLRGVNSPLHF
>many|-|TRBV30|TRBJ2-5
TGTGCCTGCACGGGGGCAGAAGAGACCCAGTACTTC
CACTGAEETQYF
>few|TRBD2|TRBV4-2|TRBJ2-1
TGTGCCAGCAGCCAAGATTGGGCGGGGGGGCCGAATGAGCAGTTCTTC
CASSQDWAGGPNEQFF
>many|-|TRBV7-2|TRBJ1-1
TGTGCCAGCAGCTTTCCACAAGGTGGGGATACTGAAGCTTTCTTT
CASSFPQGGDTEAFF
>-|-|TRBV6-5|TRBJ2-5
TGTGCCAGCAGTTACTCTGGGACACTCCAAGAGACCCAGTACTTC
CASSYSGTLQETQYF
>-|-|TRBV25-1|TRBJ1-1
TGTGCCAGCAGTGAAAGCGTAGGGGCAGGGAACACTGAAGCTTTCTTT
CASSESVGAGNTEAFF
>-|TRBD1|TRBV7-6|TRBJ2-7
TGTGCCAGCAGCCCTAGGACAGGGCTGTACGAGCAGTACTTC
CASSPRTGLYEQYF
>-|TRBD2|TRBV5-6|TRBJ2-7
TGTGCCAGCAGCCGTGGACTAGCGGGGGGTTACTACGAGCAGTACTTC
CASSRGLAGGYYEQYF
>few|-|TRBV27|TRBJ2-3
TGTGCCAGCAGTTTCCAGGGGACAGATACGCAGTATTTT
CASSFQGTDTQYF
>-|TRBD1|TRBV5-1|TRBJ2-7
TGCGCCAGCAGCTTTGGACAGGTCCTAGGCGAGCAGTACTTC
CASSFGQVLGEQYF
>few|-|TRBV19|TRBJ2-1
TGTGCCAGTAGTATAGTTCCCAGTATACCTGAGCAGTTCTTC
CASSIVPSIPEQFF
>few|TRBD2|TRBV4-2|TRBJ2-3
TGTGCCAGCAGCCTAGGCTTCGGGGGGGCCACGGGAGGAGATACGCAGTATTTT
CASSLGFGGATGGDTQYF
>-|-|TRBV27|TRBJ2-5
TGTGCCAGCAGTCAATTCGCCGCGGTACAAGAGACCCAGTACTTC
CASSQFAAVQETQYF
>few|-|TRBV6-5|TRBJ1-2
TGTGCCAGCAGTTACTCGAGAGAAGCTAACTATGGCTACACCTTC
CASSYSREANYGYTF
>few|-|TRBV7-2|TRBJ1-5
TGTGCCAGCACGGACGGGGCTCGCAATCAGCCCCAGCATTTT
CASTDGARNQPQHF
>-|TRBD1|TRBV5-1|TRBJ2-5
TGCGCCAGCAGCTTGAAGGACAGGGGAAAAGAGACCCAGTACTTC
CASSLKDRGKETQYF
>-|TRBD1|TRBV27|TRBJ1-4
TGTGCCAGCAGTTCACTCGGGACAGTTAATGAAAAACTGTTTTTT
CASSSLGTVNEKLFF
>few|-|TRBV13|TRBJ2-2
TGTGCCAGCAGCTTTTCAAGGGGAGTCAACACCGGGGAGCTGTTTTTT
CASSFSRGVNTGELFF
>few|TRBD1|TRBV9|TRBJ2-1
TGTGCCAGCAGCGTAGCGGGACAGGTATATGAGCAGTTCTTC
CASSVAGQVYEQFF
>-|-|TRBV2|TRBJ2-7
TGTGCCAGCAGATCCACCGACCGCTACGAGCAGTACTTC
CASRSTDRYEQYF
>few|TRBD1|TRBV7-9|TRBJ2-1
TGTGCCAGCAGACGGACAGGTTCGGACAATGAGCAGTTCTTC
CASRRTGSDNEQFF
>few|-|TRBV20-1|TRBJ2-5
TGCAGTGAAGGGAGACAAGAGACCCAGTACTTC
CSEGRQETQYF
>few|-|TRBV5-4|TRBJ2-6
TGTGCCAGCAGCTTGACAGGTCCTGGGGCCAACGTCCTGACTTTC
CASSLTGPGANVLTF
>few|-|TRBV10-3|TRBJ2-2
TGTGCCATCAGACCGGGACCGGTTACCGGGGAGCTGTTTTTT
CAIRPGPVTGELFF
>-|-|TRBV4-3|TRBJ2-7
TGCGCCAGCAGCCAAGAGGCCTTCCGAGGCTACGAGCAGTACTTC
CASSQEAFRGYEQYF
>-|-|TRBV9|TRBJ2-2
TGTGCCAGCAGCGTAAGGGGGACCGGGGAGCTGTTTTTT
CASSVRGTGELFF